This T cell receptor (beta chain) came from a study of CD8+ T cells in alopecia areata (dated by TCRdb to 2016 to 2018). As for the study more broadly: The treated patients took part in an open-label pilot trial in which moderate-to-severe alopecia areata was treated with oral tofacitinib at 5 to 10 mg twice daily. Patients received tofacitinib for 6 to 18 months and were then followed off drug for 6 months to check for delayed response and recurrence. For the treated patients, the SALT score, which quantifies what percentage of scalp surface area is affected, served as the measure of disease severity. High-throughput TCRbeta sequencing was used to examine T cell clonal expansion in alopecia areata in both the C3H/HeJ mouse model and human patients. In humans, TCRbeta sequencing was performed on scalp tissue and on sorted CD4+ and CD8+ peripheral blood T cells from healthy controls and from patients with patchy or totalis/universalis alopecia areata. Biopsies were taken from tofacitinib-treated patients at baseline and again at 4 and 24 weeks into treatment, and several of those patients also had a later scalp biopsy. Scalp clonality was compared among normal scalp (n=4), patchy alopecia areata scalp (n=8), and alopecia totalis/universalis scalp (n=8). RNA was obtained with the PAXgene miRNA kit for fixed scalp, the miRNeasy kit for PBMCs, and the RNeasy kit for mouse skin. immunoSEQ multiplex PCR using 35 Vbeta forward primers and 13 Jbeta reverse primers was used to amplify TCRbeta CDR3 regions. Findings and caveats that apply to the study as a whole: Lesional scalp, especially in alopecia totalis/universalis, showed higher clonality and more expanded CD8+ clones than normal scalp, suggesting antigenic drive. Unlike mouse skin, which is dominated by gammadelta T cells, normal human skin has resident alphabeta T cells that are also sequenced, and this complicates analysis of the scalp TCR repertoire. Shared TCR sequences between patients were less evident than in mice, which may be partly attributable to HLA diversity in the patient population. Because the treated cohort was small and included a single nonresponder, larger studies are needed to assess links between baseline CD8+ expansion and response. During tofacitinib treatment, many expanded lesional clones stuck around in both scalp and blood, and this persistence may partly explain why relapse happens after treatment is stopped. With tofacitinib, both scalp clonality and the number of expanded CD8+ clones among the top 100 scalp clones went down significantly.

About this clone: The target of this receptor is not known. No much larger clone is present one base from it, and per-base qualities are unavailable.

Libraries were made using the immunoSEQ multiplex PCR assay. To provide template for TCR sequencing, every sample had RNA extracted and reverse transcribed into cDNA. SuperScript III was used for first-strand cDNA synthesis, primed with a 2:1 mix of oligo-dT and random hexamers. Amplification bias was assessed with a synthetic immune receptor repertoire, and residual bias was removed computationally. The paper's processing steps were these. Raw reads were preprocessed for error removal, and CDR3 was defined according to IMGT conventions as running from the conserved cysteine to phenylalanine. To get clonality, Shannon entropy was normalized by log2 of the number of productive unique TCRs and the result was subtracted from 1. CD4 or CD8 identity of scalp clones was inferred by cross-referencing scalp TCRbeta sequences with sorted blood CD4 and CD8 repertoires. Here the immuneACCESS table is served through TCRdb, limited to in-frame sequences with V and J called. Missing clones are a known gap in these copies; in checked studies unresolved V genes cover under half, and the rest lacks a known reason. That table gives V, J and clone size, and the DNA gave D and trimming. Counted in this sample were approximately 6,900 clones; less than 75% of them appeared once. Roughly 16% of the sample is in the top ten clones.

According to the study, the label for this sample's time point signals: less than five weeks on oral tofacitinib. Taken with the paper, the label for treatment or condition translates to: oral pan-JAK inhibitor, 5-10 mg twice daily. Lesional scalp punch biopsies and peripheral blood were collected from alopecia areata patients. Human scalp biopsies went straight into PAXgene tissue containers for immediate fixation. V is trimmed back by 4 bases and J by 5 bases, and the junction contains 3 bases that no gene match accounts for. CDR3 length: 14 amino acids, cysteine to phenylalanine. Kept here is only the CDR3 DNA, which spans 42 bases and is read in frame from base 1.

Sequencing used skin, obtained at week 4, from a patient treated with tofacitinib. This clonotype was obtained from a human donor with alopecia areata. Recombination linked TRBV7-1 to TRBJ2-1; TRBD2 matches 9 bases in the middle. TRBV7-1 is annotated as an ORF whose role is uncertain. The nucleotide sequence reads TGTGCCAGCAGCTTATTAGCGGGGGACAATGAGCAGTTCTTC. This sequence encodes CASSLLAGDNEQFF.